This T cell receptor beta chain was recovered during a study of naive and memory T cell subsets. As for this clonotype: Its antigen remains unidentified.

Study outcomes and limitations: Each distinct alpha or beta sequence counts as one clonotype. Expression changes during T cell differentiation may affect RNA-based TCR counts. A few larger clonotypes appeared in naive repertoires, especially CD8, possibly memory cells re-expressing CD45RA.

Germline lookup yields CDR1 MNHEY and CDR2 SVGEGT. There are 16 residues in the CDR3. V gave up 2 bases and J gave up 2 bases, with 16 bases separating them. An equimolar mix of two oligonucleotides served as the beta constant-region primer for TRBC1 and TRBC2. Four rounds of PCR amplified the ligated cDNA using nested alpha and beta constant-region primers plus SP2. MiXCR, applied by TCRdb to the UMI-ligation and nested PCR reads, yields one record per CDR3 protein. Of around 83,000 distinct CDR3 sequences in the sample, approximately 11% are singletons; the top ten hold more than 0.11%. After the first PCR, alpha and beta chain libraries were processed separately. Overnight CMV lysate stimulation of fresh PBMCs defined donor CMV status by CD4+ IFNgamma.

This sequence originates from a human donor in good health. The sample consisted of naive CD4+ T cells from blood. This chain joins TRBV6-2 or TRBV6-3 and TRBJ2-7; either TRBD1 or TRBD2 may supply D (5 bases each). CDR3 region: CASSYVGRRGTYEQYF. In DNA, the CDR3 is TGTGCCAGCAGTTACGTGGGACGCCGAGGAACCTACGAGCAGTACTTC.